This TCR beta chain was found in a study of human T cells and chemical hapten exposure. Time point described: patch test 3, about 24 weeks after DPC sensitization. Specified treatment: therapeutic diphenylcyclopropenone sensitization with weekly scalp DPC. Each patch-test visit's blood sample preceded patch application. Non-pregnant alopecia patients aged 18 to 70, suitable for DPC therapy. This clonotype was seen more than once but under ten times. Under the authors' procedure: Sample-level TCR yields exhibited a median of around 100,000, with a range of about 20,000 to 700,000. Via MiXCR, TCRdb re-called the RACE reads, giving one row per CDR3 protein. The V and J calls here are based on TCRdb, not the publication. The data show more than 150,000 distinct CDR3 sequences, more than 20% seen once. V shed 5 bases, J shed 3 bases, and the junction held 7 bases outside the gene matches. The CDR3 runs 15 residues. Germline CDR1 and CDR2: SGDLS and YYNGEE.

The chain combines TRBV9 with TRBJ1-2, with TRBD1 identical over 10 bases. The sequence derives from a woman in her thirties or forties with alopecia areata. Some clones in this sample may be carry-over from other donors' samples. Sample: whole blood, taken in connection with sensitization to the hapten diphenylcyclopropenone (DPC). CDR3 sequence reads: CASSGTGAPYYGYTF. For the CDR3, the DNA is TGTGCCAGCAGTGGGACAGGGGCGCCATACTATGGCTACACCTTC.